A selection of T cell receptor beta chains follows, all from one sample in a study of OX40 agonist ivuxolimab in advanced cancers. Sequenced by immunoSEQ multiplex PCR; TCRdb stores in-frame clones only, minus some. The sample holds fewer than 25,000 clones; approximately 86% are singletons and the top ten take roughly a sixth. The source material was CD4+ or CD8+ T cells sorted from blood, sampled in a trial of the OX40 agonist ivuxolimab. The receptor source for this set is an adult with an advanced solid tumor such as melanoma, head and neck, liver or kidney cancer. CDR3s include the opening cysteine and the closing phenylalanine or tryptophan. Fields, in order: V gene, clone size, J gene, D gene, CDR3 protein, CDR3 DNA. The D gene is left open where the match is weak. The size of a clone is reported for some rows only, either as once, few or many, or as a class for expanded clones.

V: TRBV4-3; size: -; J: TRBJ2-3; D: TRBD2; CDR3: CASQAGLAGDTDTQYF; DNA: TGCGCCAGTCAGGCGGGACTAGCGGGGGACACAGATACGCAGTATTTT
V: TRBV30; size: few; J: TRBJ1-1; D: TRBD1; CDR3: CAWELLRDREVFF; DNA: TGTGCCTGGGAGCTCCTCCGGGACAGGGAAGTTTTCTTT
V: TRBV11-3; size: few; J: TRBJ2-5; D: TRBD1; CDR3: CASSLLTGEETQYF; DNA: TGTGCCAGCAGCTTGTTGACAGGGGAAGAGACCCAGTACTTC
V: TRBV11-3; size: -; J: TRBJ2-5; D: -; CDR3: CASSLDPGQHRETQYF; DNA: TGTGCCAGCAGCTTAGATCCCGGACAGCACCGGGAAACCCAGTACTTC
V: TRBV11-1; size: -; J: TRBJ2-1; D: TRBD2; CDR3: CASGKAVGGEQFF; DNA: TGTGCCAGCGGGAAGGCCGTGGGGGGGGAGCAGTTCTTC
V: TRBV6-6; size: -; J: TRBJ2-2; D: -; CDR3: CASRSRGLRTGELFF; DNA: TGTGCCAGCAGAAGCAGGGGTTTGAGGACCGGGGAGCTGTTTTTT
V: TRBV11-1; size: -; J: TRBJ2-1; D: -; CDR3: CASSSRGGRYNEQFF; DNA: TGTGCCAGCAGCTCCAGAGGGGGGCGATACAATGAGCAGTTCTTC
V: TRBV7-9; size: -; J: TRBJ2-3; D: TRBD2; CDR3: CASSQDKRDTDTQYF; DNA: TGCGCCAGCAGCCAAGACAAGCGGGACACAGATACGCAGTATTTT
V: TRBV7-7; size: -; J: TRBJ1-1; D: TRBD1; CDR3: CASSIDREGEAFF; DNA: TGTGCTAGCTCAATAGACAGGGAGGGTGAAGCTTTCTTT
V: TRBV5-1; size: -; J: TRBJ2-1; D: -; CDR3: CASSLDPIRSNEQFF; DNA: TGCGCCAGCAGCTTGGATCCGATACGTAGCAATGAGCAGTTCTTC
V: TRBV9; size: -; J: TRBJ2-7; D: -; CDR3: CASSVEGGDSYEQYF; DNA: TGTGCCAGCAGCGTAGAAGGAGGGGACTCCTACGAGCAGTACTTC
V: TRBV19; size: -; J: TRBJ1-4; D: -; CDR3: CASSRVITTTNEKLFF; DNA: TGTGCCAGTAGTAGGGTAATAACAACAACTAATGAAAAACTGTTTTTT
V: TRBV4-3; size: few; J: TRBJ2-1; D: -; CDR3: CASSQEVGTLGMFEQFF; DNA: TGCGCCAGCAGCCAAGAAGTGGGGACTCTTGGGATGTTTGAGCAGTTCTTC
V: TRBV6-4; size: -; J: TRBJ2-2; D: TRBD2; CDR3: CASSELPPTGGRTGELFF; DNA: TGTGCCAGCAGTGAGCTGCCACCTACGGGGGGGCGAACCGGGGAGCTGTTTTTT
V: TRBV5-4; size: -; J: TRBJ2-7; D: -; CDR3: CASSLWGGAQQYF; DNA: TGTGCCAGCAGCCTATGGGGGGGGGCGCAGCAGTACTTC
V: TRBV5-1; size: -; J: TRBJ2-7; D: -; CDR3: CASSFDRTYEQYF; DNA: TGCGCCAGCAGCTTTGACAGGACCTACGAGCAGTACTTC
V: TRBV7-3; size: -; J: TRBJ2-3; D: -; CDR3: CASSTGLGSTDTQYF; DNA: TGTGCCAGCAGCACCGGACTCGGTAGCACAGATACGCAGTATTTT
V: TRBV6-5; size: -; J: TRBJ1-4; D: -; CDR3: CASRSDRRDNEKLFF; DNA: TGTGCCAGCAGATCCGACAGGAGAGATAATGAAAAACTGTTTTTT
V: TRBV9; size: -; J: TRBJ2-2; D: -; CDR3: CASSAGPGTTTGELFF; DNA: TGTGCCAGCAGCGCCGGTCCCGGGACGACCACCGGGGAGCTGTTTTTT
V: TRBV7-3; size: -; J: TRBJ2-7; D: -; CDR3: CASSARGPGYEQYF; DNA: TGTGCCAGCAGCGCGCGGGGGCCAGGATACGAGCAGTACTTC
V: TRBV5-1; size: -; J: TRBJ2-1; D: -; CDR3: CASSSDIGSYNEQFF; DNA: TGCGCCAGCAGCTCGGACATAGGGTCCTACAATGAGCAGTTCTTC
V: TRBV5-1; size: -; J: TRBJ1-2; D: -; CDR3: CASSLEWGVNGYTF; DNA: TGCGCCAGCAGCTTGGAGTGGGGGGTAAATGGCTACACCTTC
V: TRBV10-3; size: -; J: TRBJ2-5; D: TRBD2; CDR3: CAISEAGAGETQYF; DNA: TGTGCCATCAGTGAGGCGGGAGCAGGGGAGACCCAGTACTTC
V: TRBV5-4; size: once; J: TRBJ2-5; D: -; CDR3: CASSLAEQETQYF; DNA: TGTGCCAGCAGCTTGGCGGAGCAAGAGACCCAGTACTTC
V: TRBV14; size: -; J: TRBJ1-4; D: TRBD1; CDR3: CASSLMDRGSTNEKLFF; DNA: TGTGCCAGCAGTCTAATGGACAGGGGATCAACTAATGAAAAACTGTTTTTT
V: TRBV9; size: -; J: TRBJ2-3; D: -; CDR3: CASSRTILPDTQYF; DNA: TGTGCCAGCAGCCGCACGATCCTCCCGGATACGCAGTATTTT
V: TRBV19; size: -; J: TRBJ2-2; D: -; CDR3: CASSTMGDTGELFF; DNA: TGTGCCAGTAGTACGATGGGTGACACCGGGGAGCTGTTTTTT
V: TRBV7-2; size: -; J: TRBJ2-1; D: TRBD2; CDR3: CASSLVTDDMAGGLNEQFF; DNA: TGTGCCAGCAGCTTAGTCACAGACGATATGGCGGGAGGTTTGAATGAGCAGTTCTTC
V: TRBV18; size: once; J: TRBJ1-1; D: TRBD1; CDR3: CASSPPGGPMNTEAFF; DNA: TGTGCCAGCTCCCCCCCAGGGGGCCCGATGAACACTGAAGCTTTCTTT
V: TRBV6-6; size: -; J: TRBJ1-2; D: TRBD1; CDR3: CASSSRDRGNYGYTF; DNA: TGTGCCAGCAGCTCCCGGGACAGGGGTAACTATGGCTACACCTTC
V: TRBV29-1; size: once; J: TRBJ2-1; D: TRBD1; CDR3: CSVEGGQGANEQFF; DNA: TGCAGCGTTGAGGGGGGACAGGGGGCCAATGAGCAGTTCTTC
V: TRBV6-5; size: -; J: TRBJ1-1; D: -; CDR3: CASRAGQETEAFF; DNA: TGTGCCAGCAGGGCGGGCCAGGAAACTGAAGCTTTCTTT
V: TRBV15; size: -; J: TRBJ2-1; D: TRBD2; CDR3: CATSRRSGGADEQFF; DNA: TGTGCCACCAGCAGAAGGAGCGGGGGGGCCGATGAGCAGTTCTTC
V: TRBV5-1; size: once; J: TRBJ2-7; D: -; CDR3: CASSFPQGDEQYF; DNA: TGCGCCAGCAGCTTTCCCCAGGGTGACGAGCAGTACTTC
V: TRBV21-1; size: -; J: TRBJ2-3; D: -; CDR3: CASSKTGTTKQPDTQYF; DNA: TGTGCCAGCAGCAAAACGGGGACTACGAAACAGCCGGATACGCAGTATTTT
V: TRBV9; size: once; J: TRBJ1-4; D: -; CDR3: CASSVAGGGRHEKLFF; DNA: TGTGCCAGCAGCGTAGCTGGGGGGGGCCGGCATGAAAAACTGTTTTTT
V: TRBV7-8; size: -; J: TRBJ2-7; D: -; CDR3: CASSARGPGYEQYF; DNA: TGTGCCAGCAGCGCGCGGGGGCCAGGATACGAGCAGTACTTC